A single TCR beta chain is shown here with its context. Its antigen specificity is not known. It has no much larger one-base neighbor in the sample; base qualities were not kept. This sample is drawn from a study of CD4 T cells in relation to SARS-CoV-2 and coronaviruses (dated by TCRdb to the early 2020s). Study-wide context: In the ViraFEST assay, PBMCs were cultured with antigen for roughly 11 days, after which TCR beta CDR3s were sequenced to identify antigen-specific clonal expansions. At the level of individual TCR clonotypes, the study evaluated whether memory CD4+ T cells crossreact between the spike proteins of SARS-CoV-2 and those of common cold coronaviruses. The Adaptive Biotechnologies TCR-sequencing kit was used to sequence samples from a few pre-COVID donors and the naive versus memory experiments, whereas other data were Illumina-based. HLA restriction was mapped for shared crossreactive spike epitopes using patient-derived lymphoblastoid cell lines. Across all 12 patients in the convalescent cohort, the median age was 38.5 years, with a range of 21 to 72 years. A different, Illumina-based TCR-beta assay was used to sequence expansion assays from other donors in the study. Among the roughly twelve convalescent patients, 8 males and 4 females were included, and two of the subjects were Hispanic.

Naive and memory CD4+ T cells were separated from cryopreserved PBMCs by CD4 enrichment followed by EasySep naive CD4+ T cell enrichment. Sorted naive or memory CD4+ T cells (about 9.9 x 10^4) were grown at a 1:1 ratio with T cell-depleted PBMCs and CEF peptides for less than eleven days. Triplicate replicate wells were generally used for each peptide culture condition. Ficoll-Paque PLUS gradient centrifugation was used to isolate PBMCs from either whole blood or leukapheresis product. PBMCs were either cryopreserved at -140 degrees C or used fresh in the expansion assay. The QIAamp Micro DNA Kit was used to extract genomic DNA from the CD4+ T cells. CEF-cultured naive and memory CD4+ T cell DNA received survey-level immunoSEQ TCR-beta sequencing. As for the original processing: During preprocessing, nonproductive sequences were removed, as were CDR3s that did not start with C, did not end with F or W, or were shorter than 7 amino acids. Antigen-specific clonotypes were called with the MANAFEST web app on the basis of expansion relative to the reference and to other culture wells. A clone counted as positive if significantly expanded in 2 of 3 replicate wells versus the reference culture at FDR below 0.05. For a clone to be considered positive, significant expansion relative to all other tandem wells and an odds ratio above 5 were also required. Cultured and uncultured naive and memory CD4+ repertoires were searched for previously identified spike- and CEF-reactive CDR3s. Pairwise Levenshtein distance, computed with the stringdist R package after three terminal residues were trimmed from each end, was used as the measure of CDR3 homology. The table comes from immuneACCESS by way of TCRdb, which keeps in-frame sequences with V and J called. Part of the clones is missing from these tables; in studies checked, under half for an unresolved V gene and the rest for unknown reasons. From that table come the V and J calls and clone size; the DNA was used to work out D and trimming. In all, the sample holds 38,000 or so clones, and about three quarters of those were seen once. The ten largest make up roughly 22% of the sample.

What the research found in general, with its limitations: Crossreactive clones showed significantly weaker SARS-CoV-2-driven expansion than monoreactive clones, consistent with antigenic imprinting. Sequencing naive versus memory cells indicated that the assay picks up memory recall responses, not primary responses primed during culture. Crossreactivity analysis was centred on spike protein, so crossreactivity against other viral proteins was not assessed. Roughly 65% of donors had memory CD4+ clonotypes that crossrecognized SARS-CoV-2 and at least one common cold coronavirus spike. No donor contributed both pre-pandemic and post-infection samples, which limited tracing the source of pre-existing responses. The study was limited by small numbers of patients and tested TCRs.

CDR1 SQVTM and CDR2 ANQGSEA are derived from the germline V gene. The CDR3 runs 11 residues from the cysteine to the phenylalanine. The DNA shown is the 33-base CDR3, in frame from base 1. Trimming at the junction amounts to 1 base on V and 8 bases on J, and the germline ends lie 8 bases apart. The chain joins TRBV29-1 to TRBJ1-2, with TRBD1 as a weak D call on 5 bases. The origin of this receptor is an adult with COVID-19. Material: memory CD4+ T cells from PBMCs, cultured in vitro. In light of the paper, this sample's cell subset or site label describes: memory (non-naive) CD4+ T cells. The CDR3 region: CSVEGGGGYTF. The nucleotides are TGCAGCGTTGAAGGTGGGGGGGGCTACACCTTC.